This T cell receptor (beta chain) comes out of a study of cytomegalovirus exposure and HLA in healthy donors. Primers for the PCR totalled 60 Vbeta and 13 Jbeta. Assay: immunoSEQ multiplex PCR; the TCRdb copy retains only in-frame clones and omits some. This sample has some 110,000 clones, with about 80% found just once. CDR1 is SGHTS, CDR2 YDEGEE, per germline. The CDR3 totals 15 residues. V was clipped by 1 base and J by 6 bases, with 13 bases between them. The chain joins TRBV5-8 to TRBJ2-2; D is uncertain. Sequenced: PBMCs. This clonotype was obtained from a woman aged 18-29 years in good health and CMV-seropositive. The CDR3, as DNA: TGTGCCAGCAGCTTGTTTGAGGTTAGCCCCGGGGAGCTGTTTTTT. Translating gives CASSLFEVSPGELFF.